These 30 T cell receptor beta chains share one sample of origin, sequenced in a study of blood T cell repertoires in COVID-19. Sequencing was performed with immunoSEQ multiplex PCR; in TCRdb, only in-frame clones are kept and a portion is missing. The profile shows about 270,000 clones, approximately 91% of them singletons. Sequencing was performed on PBMCs or T cells enriched from blood (not recorded which). The receptors originated from a woman aged 40 to 49 with acute COVID-19.

The CDR3 is CASSKRTSGAQETQYF. CDR3 coding DNA: TGTGCCAGCAGCAAAAGGACTAGCGGGGCCCAAGAGACCCAGTACTTC. V usage is TRBV7-9 and J usage is TRBJ2-5; 12 nucleotides match TRBD2. Germline values: CDR1 SEHNR, CDR2 FQNEAQ (reference sequence). This CDR3 is 16 amino acids long. Trimming removed 5 bases from V and 1 base from J; junction bases left unmatched: 5.

The rearrangement uses TRBV2 and TRBJ2-5; perhaps TRBD2 as D (7 bases). The length of the CDR3 is 14 residues. V lost 3 bases to trimming and J lost 6 bases, with 14 bases between them. CDR1 and CDR2 (germline): SNHLY, FYNNEI. CDR3 sequence reads: CASSESRGGQTQYF. In nucleotides, the CDR3 is TGTGCCAGCAGTGAGAGCAGGGGAGGGCAGACCCAGTACTTC.

The chain is built from TRBV30 and TRBJ1-4; tentative D call: TRBD1 (5 bases). The CDR3 covers 12 residues. Germline CDR1 and CDR2: GTSNPN and SVGIG (reference sequence). Deletions cut 5 bases from V and 7 bases from J, with 11 bases between. The CDR3, as DNA: TGTGCCTGGGATCAGGGAGGTGAAAAACTGTTTTTT. Translation: CAWDQGGEKLFF.

The genes are TRBV10-2 and TRBJ2-1, with 7 bases matching TRBD1. There are 16 residues in the CDR3. The germline gives CDR1 WSHSY, CDR2 SAAADI. V lost 6 bases to trimming and J lost 0 bases; unmatched junction nucleotides: 8. CDR3 loop: CASRPETGSSYNEQFF. The CDR3 bases are TGCGCCAGCAGGCCCGAGACAGGGAGCTCCTACAATGAGCAGTTCTTC.

The V call is TRBV2, the J call TRBJ1-3, with D unresolved. V lost 4 bases to trimming and J lost 2 bases, with 9 bases between them. CDR3 size: 14 residues. CDR1 SNHLY and CDR2 FYNNEI come from the germline V gene. The chain's CDR3 is CASSAYKTGNTIYF. CDR3 coding DNA: TGTGCCAGCAGTGCTTACAAAACTGGAAACACCATATATTTT.

The V call is TRBV2, the J call TRBJ2-7; 10 positions agree with TRBD2. The CDR3 has 14 residues. V was pared by 7 bases and J by 0 bases, with 3 bases of the junction left unmatched. Germline loops: CDR1 SNHLY, CDR2 FYNNEI. CDR3 nucleotides: TGTGCCAGCAAGACTAGCGGGTCCTCCTACGAGCAGTACTTC. Amino acids: CASKTSGSSYEQYF.

This clone was detected only a few times. The chain has TRBV5-5 and TRBJ1-6; D gene unclear. Trimming stripped 1 base from V and 6 bases from J, with 11 bases between. The CDR3 runs 15 residues. The germline CDR1 and CDR2 sequences are SGHKS and YYEKEE (reference sequence). The CDR3: CASSLLLGGNSPLHF. The CDR3 DNA reads TGTGCCAGCAGCTTGTTACTCGGTGGTAATTCACCCCTCCACTTT.

This sequence joins TRBV28 and TRBJ1-2; 12 bases fit TRBD1. This CDR3 has 16 residues. Unmatched junction bases numbered 11, after V lost 5 bases and J lost 7 bases. Germline values: CDR1 MDHEN, CDR2 SYDVKM. The CDR3 here is CASSPGTGGSLGGYTF. The CDR3 DNA follows: TGTGCCAGCAGTCCCGGGACAGGGGGCTCTTTGGGTGGCTACACCTTC.

The chain links TRBV2 to TRBJ1-2; D perhaps matches TRBD1 (5 bases). The CDR3 sequence is 14 residues long. Germline CDR1 SNHLY, CDR2 FYNNEI. V was pared by 2 bases and J by 4 bases, with 11 bases between. CDR3 sequence reads: CASSERGTPYGYTF. The CDR3, as DNA: TGTGCCAGCAGTGAAAGGGGCACCCCCTATGGCTACACCTTC.

This clone appeared once. The J gene is TRBJ2-3, the V gene TRBV2, with D perhaps TRBD1 (5 bases). V shed 5 bases and J shed 8 bases, with 20 bases lying between them. The CDR3 runs to 15 residues. Per the germline V gene, CDR1 is SNHLY and CDR2 is FYNNEI. The CDR3 DNA reads as TGTGCCAGCAGTCCCCAGGGTGTAGCCGACGGTACGCAGTATTTT. Encoded protein: CASSPQGVADGTQYF. The full variable domain, with the rest looked up from reference TRBV2 and TRBJ2-3, is EPEVTQTPSHQVTQMGQEVILRCVPISNHLYFYWYRQILGQKVEFLVSFYNNEISEKSEIFDDQFSVERPDGSNFTLKIRSTKLEDSAMYFCASSPQGVADGTQYFGPGTRLTVL.

The genes are TRBV6-1 and TRBJ2-1; 10 bases agree with TRBD2. V dropped 3 bases and J dropped 3; count of bases not matched to a gene: 2. There are 15 residues in the CDR3. Germline lookup yields CDR1 MNHNS and CDR2 SASEGT. The CDR3 sequence is CASSDTSGDYNEQFF. The CDR3 DNA reads TGTGCCAGCAGTGACACTAGCGGGGACTACAATGAGCAGTTCTTC.

The chain joins TRBV5-6 to TRBJ2-7, with a possible D match to TRBD2 (5 bases). V dropped 2 bases and J dropped 5 bases, with 5 bases sitting between them. The length of the CDR3 is 11 residues. Germline CDR1 is SGHDT and CDR2 is YYEEEE. The CDR3 is CASSFGDEQYF. DNA of the CDR3: TGTGCCAGCAGCTTCGGGGACGAGCAGTACTTC.

The gene calls are TRBV28 and TRBJ2-1; TRBD2 agrees at 11 bases. CDR3 length: 15 amino acids. Trimming at V came to 3 bases and at J to 8 bases, leaving 6 bases not matched to a gene. The germline V gene encodes CDR1 MDHEN and CDR2 SYDVKM. The CDR3 loop reads CASSFGFSGRDEQFF. The CDR3 coding sequence is TGTGCCAGCAGTTTCGGCTTTAGCGGGAGGGATGAGCAGTTCTTC.

The CDR3: CASSPQSNTEAFF. The CDR3 DNA follows: TGTGCCAGCAGCCCCCAGTCTAACACTGAAGCTTTCTTT. V and J are TRBV9 and TRBJ1-1; D is ambiguous. Germline V gene lookup returns CDR1 SGDLS and CDR2 YYNGEE. The ends were cut back, 4 bases at V and 2 bases at J, with 9 bases in the middle. The length of the CDR3 is 13 residues. Complete variable domain (other parts from reference TRBV9 and TRBJ1-1): DSGVTQTPKHLITATGQRVTLRCSPRSGDLSVYWYQQSLDQGLQFLIQYYNGEERAKGNILERFSAQQFPDLHSELNLSSLELGDSALYFCASSPQSNTEAFFGQGTRLTVV.

The chain uses TRBV5-1 and TRBJ2-7; 8 bases fit TRBD2. The J segment lost 2 bases and the V segment lost 7 bases, leaving 8 bases of the junction unmatched. This CDR3 has 14 residues. Germline V lookup: CDR1 SGHRS, CDR2 YFSETQ. CDR3 in amino acids: CASSQAGDTYEQYF. The CDR3 DNA sequence: TGCGCCAGCTCCCAAGCGGGGGACACCTACGAGCAGTACTTC. Looking up the rest from reference TRBV5-1 and TRBJ2-7 gives the full variable domain: KAGVTQTPRYLIKTRGQQVTLSCSPISGHRSVSWYQQTPGQGLQFLFEYFSETQRNKGNFPGRFSGRQFSNSRSEMNVSTLELGDSALYLCASSQAGDTYEQYFGPGTRLTVT.

This clone was recorded only once. The chain has TRBV5-1 and TRBJ2-7; 11 positions agree with TRBD1. This CDR3 has 14 amino acids. Germline CDR1 and CDR2: SGHRS and YFSETQ. V lost 4 bases and J lost 7; bases outside the gene matches: 7. The CDR3 DNA reads as TGCGCCAGCAGCATAGGACAGGGGGCGCAGGAGCAGTACTTC. Encoded protein: CASSIGQGAQEQYF.

The chain combines TRBV6-1 with TRBJ2-5, with TRBD2 identical over 12 bases. The CDR3 runs to 16 residues. Per germline, CDR1 MNHNS and CDR2 SASEGT. Trimming took 4 bases from V and 4 from J; bases not matched to a gene: 7. CDR3 amino acids: CASSATGLAGSETQYF. The CDR3 DNA is TGTGCCAGCAGTGCGACTGGACTAGCGGGGTCAGAGACCCAGTACTTC.

Notes on this clone: Other DNA sequences within the sample encode an identical CDR3. The chain combines TRBV5-1 with TRBJ2-7, with 9 bases that match TRBD1. This CDR3 has 14 residues. Trimming at V came to 5 bases and at J to 2 bases, leaving 5 bases not matched to a gene. Per germline, CDR1 SGHRS and CDR2 YFSETQ. The CDR3 DNA reads TGCGCCAGCAGTCCCGGGACAGGGACCTACGAGCAGTACTTC. Translating it yields CASSPGTGTYEQYF.

This clone was counted once. The rearrangement uses TRBV4-2 and TRBJ2-2, with TRBD2 matching 7 bases. Germline CDR1 and CDR2: LGHNA and YNFKEQ. V was pared by 1 base and J by 1 base, with 3 bases of the junction left unmatched. CDR3 length: 16 amino acids. The CDR3 here is CASSQGDYLNTGELFF. In DNA, the CDR3 is TGTGCCAGCAGCCAAGGGGACTATTTGAACACCGGGGAGCTGTTTTTT.

The J gene is TRBJ2-7, the V gene TRBV2, with 10 positions matching TRBD1. V lost 6 bases, J lost 5 bases, and 4 bases stayed unmatched. Germline V gene lookup returns CDR1 SNHLY and CDR2 FYNNEI. The CDR3 has 13 amino acids. CDR3 bases: TGTGCCAGCAGAAGGGACAGGGGAGACGAGCAGTACTTC. Residues: CASRRDRGDEQYF.

V is TRBV6-1 and J is TRBJ2-1, with TRBD2 matching over 11 bases. CDR1 and CDR2 (germline): MNHNS, SASEGT. Unmatched junction bases numbered 8, after V lost 3 bases and J lost 7 bases. This CDR3 is 16 amino acids long. CDR3 protein: CASSDAGTSGRNEQFF. Here the CDR3 DNA reads TGTGCCAGCAGTGACGCTGGAACTAGCGGGAGAAATGAGCAGTTCTTC.

V is TRBV11-3 and J is TRBJ2-1, with 7 nucleotides matching TRBD2. This CDR3 contains 12 residues. The J segment lost 12 bases and the V segment lost 0 bases, leaving 2 bases of the junction unmatched. Germline V lookup: CDR1 SGHNT, CDR2 YENEEA. CDR3 in amino acids: CASSLDERGQFF. Written as DNA, the CDR3 is TGTGCCAGCAGCTTAGATGAGCGGGGGCAGTTCTTC.

V gene TRBV19 combines with J gene TRBJ1-6; 7 bases are shared with TRBD1. The V segment lost 7 bases and the J segment 0 bases; nucleotides outside the gene matches: 12. Germline V gene data show CDR1 as LNHDA and CDR2 as SQIVND (reference sequence). This CDR3 has 18 residues. The CDR3 reads CASTEAGQSSSYNSPLHF. For the CDR3, the DNA is TGTGCCAGTACCGAGGCGGGACAGTCGAGCTCCTATAATTCACCCCTCCACTTT.

The chain employs TRBV28 and TRBJ2-7, with 8 bases matching TRBD1. With V trimmed by 6 bases and J by 5 bases, 15 bases remained unmatched. The CDR3 has 16 amino acids. Germline CDR1 and CDR2: MDHEN and SYDVKM. The chain's CDR3 is CASSLPRTGNLHEQYF. In nucleotides, the CDR3 is TGTGCCAGCAGCCTACCCCGGACAGGGAATCTACACGAGCAGTACTTC.

The CDR3 nucleotides are TGTGCCAGCAGCTTTTCCGGAAATAGCGGGGGGACGCAAGAGACCCAGTACTTC. It encodes CASSFSGNSGGTQETQYF. This rearrangement joins TRBV7-2 to TRBJ2-5; 10 nucleotides agree with TRBD2. CDR3 length: 18 amino acids. Germline V gene sequence: CDR1 SGHTA, CDR2 FQGNSA. V lost 3 bases, J lost 2 bases, and 12 bases stayed unmatched.

The chain uses TRBV5-1 and TRBJ2-7, with D maybe TRBD1 (6 bases). Trimming removed 4 bases at V and 2 bases at J, with 10 bases between. The germline CDR1 and CDR2 sequences are SGHRS and YFSETQ. The length of the CDR3 is 13 residues. CDR3 sequence reads: CASSPGTTYEQYF. CDR3 nucleotides: TGCGCCAGCAGCCCCGGGACAACCTACGAGCAGTACTTC.

This clone was detected only once. This chain joins TRBV24-1 and TRBJ2-1; 7 nucleotides match TRBD1. The J segment lost 5 bases and the V segment lost 4 bases, leaving 7 bases of the junction unmatched. Germline CDR1 and CDR2: KGHDR and SFDVKD. This CDR3 contains 15 residues. CDR3 loop: CATSEFGTENNEQFF. In nucleotides, the CDR3 is TGTGCCACCAGTGAGTTCGGGACAGAAAACAATGAGCAGTTCTTC.

This chain links TRBV11-2 with TRBJ2-7; 9 bases are a match to TRBD2. The CDR3 is 16 residues long. Trimming took 6 bases from V and 5 from J; bases not matched to a gene: 14. Germline CDR1 and CDR2: SGHAT and FQNNGV. CDR3 DNA: TGTGCCAGCAGTCCGCTCCCGGGACTAGCTAGCCACGAGCAGTACTTC. Its protein product is CASSPLPGLASHEQYF.

The V and J genes are TRBV28 and TRBJ2-5, with 7 bases identical to TRBD2. With 3 bases clipped from V and 2 bases from J, the junction kept 3 bases outside the gene matches. Germline V gene sequence: CDR1 MDHEN, CDR2 SYDVKM. This CDR3 spans 14 amino acids. Here the CDR3 reads CASSFRREQETQYF. The DNA of the CDR3 is TGTGCCAGCAGTTTTCGGCGGGAGCAAGAGACCCAGTACTTC.

The J gene is TRBJ1-2, the V gene TRBV4-3, with no clear D. The length of the CDR3 is 15 residues. The germline CDR1 and CDR2 sequences are LGHNA and YSLEER. Trimming stripped 0 bases from V and 3 bases from J, with 11 bases between. This CDR3 reads CASSQDDWGDYGYTF. The CDR3 DNA is TGCGCCAGCAGCCAAGATGACTGGGGAGACTATGGCTACACCTTC.